Below, 25 T cell receptor beta chains from the same sample are listed, as sequenced in a study of blood T cells in healthy people across ages. The authors ran a second PCR of roughly 6 to 12 cycles using a sample-barcoded 5' primer and a J-beta primer mix. TCRdb re-called the 5' RACE reads through MiXCR, storing one row per CDR3 protein. Here the sample spans about 580,000 distinct CDR3 sequences, around half being singletons. The specimen was blood. The origin of the receptors is a man older than 75 in good health.

This clonotype turned up a few times. The genes are TRBV4-3 and TRBJ2-6; D might be TRBD1 (7 bases). The CDR3 runs to 17 residues. V lost 5 bases to trimming and J lost 0 bases, with 14 bases between them. Germline loops: CDR1 LGHNA, CDR2 YSLEER. CDR3 DNA: TGCGCCAGCAGCTCACAGGGGAGGATCTCTGGGGCCAACGTCCTGACTTTC. This sequence encodes CASSSQGRISGANVLTF.

This clonotype has only a few counts. The chain employs TRBV20-1 and TRBJ2-5; maybe TRBD2 (6 bases). The CDR3 runs to 16 residues. Trimming cost V 0 bases and J 2 bases, with 16 bases left between them. The germline gives CDR1 DFQATT, CDR2 SNEGSKA (reference sequence). The CDR3 DNA reads TGCAGTGCTAGAGATCCTTGGCTGGGGGGTCAAGAGACCCAGTACTTC. Encoded protein: CSARDPWLGGQETQYF.

The V call is TRBV3-1, the J call TRBJ2-3, with a possible D match to TRBD2 (6 bases). CDR1 is LGHDT and CDR2 is YNNKEL in the germline V gene (reference sequence). CDR3 length: 16 amino acids. V lost 4 bases, J lost 0 bases, and 14 bases lay in between. The CDR3 nucleotides read TGTGCCAGCAGCCGCCAAGGCGGGACTAGCACAGATACGCAGTATTTT. It yields the protein CASSRQGGTSTDTQYF.

This clonotype is a singleton in its sample. CDR3 nucleotide sequence: TGTGCCATCAGTGTCCAGGGCCCGGGAGGCAATCAGCCCCAGCATTTT. Protein: CAISVQGPGGNQPQHF. The chain joins TRBV10-3 to TRBJ1-5, with D possibly being TRBD1 (5 bases). Germline CDR1 and CDR2: ENHRY and SYGVKD. The V end lost 4 bases, the J end lost 2 bases, and 15 bases lay between the germline ends. The length of the CDR3 is 16 residues.

The rearrangement joins TRBV20-1 to TRBJ2-1; TRBD2 matches at 7 bases. The length of the CDR3 is 14 residues. Trimming at V came to 6 bases and at J to 3 bases, leaving 8 bases not matched to a gene. The germline CDR1 and CDR2 sequences are DFQATT and SNEGSKA (reference sequence). The DNA for the CDR3 is TGCAGTGCCTGGAGCGGGAATGACTACAATGAGCAGTTCTTC. Translating gives CSAWSGNDYNEQFF.

The chain links TRBV27 to TRBJ1-2; 8 bases line up with TRBD1. V lost 1 base, J lost 0 bases, and 4 bases stayed unmatched. This CDR3 region has 16 residues. In germline, CDR1 is MNHEY, CDR2 SMNVEV (reference sequence). The chain's CDR3 is CASSLYGTGSNYGYTF. DNA for the CDR3: TGTGCCAGCAGTTTATATGGGACAGGTTCTAACTATGGCTACACCTTC.

The J gene is TRBJ2-7, the V gene TRBV7-8, with a possible D match to TRBD2 (6 bases). The CDR3 totals 15 residues. V was trimmed by 3 bases and J by 4 bases, leaving 16 bases between them. From germline, CDR1 is SGHVS and CDR2 FQNEAQ. The CDR3 DNA sequence: TGTGCCAGCAGCTTTGCGGGGCAAAGGGGATACGAGCAGTACTTC. Protein product: CASSFAGQRGYEQYF. The full variable domain, completed using reference TRBV7-8 and TRBJ2-7, is GAGVSQSPRYKVAKRGQDVALRCDPISGHVSLFWYQQALGQGPEFLTYFQNEAQLDKSGLPSDRFFAERPEGSVSTLKIQRTQQEDSAVYLCASSFAGQRGYEQYFGPGTRLTVT.

This chain links TRBV5-1 with TRBJ2-1, with D possibly called TRBD1 or TRBD2 (5 bases each). Trimming shortened V by 2 bases and J by 5 bases, and 17 bases separated the two germline ends. Germline loops: CDR1 SGHRS, CDR2 YFSETQ. The CDR3 totals 16 residues. The chain's CDR3 is CASSFPPGQGDNEQFF. The CDR3 coding sequence is TGCGCCAGCAGCTTCCCCCCGGGGCAGGGAGACAATGAGCAGTTCTTC.

This sequence joins TRBV20-1 and TRBJ1-2; TRBD1 matches 10 bases. From germline, CDR1 is DFQATT and CDR2 SNEGSKA (reference sequence). The CDR3 spans 14 residues. The trim removed 6 bases at V and 8 bases at J, leaving 12 bases unmatched. The DNA for the CDR3 is TGCAGTGCATCCGACAGGGGGCTTGGAGACGGCTACACCTTC. Amino acids: CSASDRGLGDGYTF.

The sample holds many counts of this clonotype. The rearrangement uses TRBV6-6 and TRBJ1-2, with TRBD1 matching 7 bases. Germline V lookup: CDR1 MNHNY, CDR2 SVGAGI (reference sequence). Unmatched junction bases numbered 10, after V lost 5 bases and J lost 4 bases. This CDR3 has 15 amino acids. CDR3 loop: CASSSAGGGPYGYTF. In DNA form, the CDR3 reads TGTGCCAGCAGTAGCGCAGGGGGGGGGCCCTATGGCTACACCTTC.

V gene TRBV29-1 combines with J gene TRBJ2-7; 11 bases map to TRBD1. Germline V gene sequence: CDR1 SQVTM, CDR2 ANQGSEA. The junction had 6 bases not matched to a gene; V was cut back by 3 bases and J by 5 bases. The CDR3 consists of 14 residues. CDR3 amino acids: CSVEGTGGTHEQYF. The CDR3 DNA reads TGCAGCGTTGAGGGGACAGGGGGGACCCACGAGCAGTACTTC.

This clonotype was seen at least ten times. One base away lies a much larger clone, so this may be a sequencing read error. The genes are TRBV6-5 and TRBJ2-1, with D unresolved. TRBJ2-7 matches the DNA end more closely, so the J call is doubtful. This CDR3 has 15 amino acids. From germline, CDR1 is MNHEY and CDR2 SVGAGI. The CDR3 reads CASSLTVNGYNEQYF. CDR3 nucleotide sequence: TGTGCCAGCAGTTTAACGGTTAATGGGTACAATGAGCAGTACTTC.

A few counts support this clonotype. V gene TRBV7-2 combines with J gene TRBJ2-7, with 12 positions matching TRBD2. V lost 4 bases, J lost 2 bases, and 0 bases stayed unmatched. The CDR3 loop spans 14 amino acids. Looked up from germline, CDR1 is SGHTA and CDR2 is FQGNSA. CDR3 bases: TGTGCCAGCAGCTGGACTAGCGGGACCTACGAGCAGTACTTC. Translation gives CASSWTSGTYEQYF.

The rearrangement joins TRBV20-1 to TRBJ2-7, with TRBD2 matching over 7 bases. Germline CDR1 is DFQATT and CDR2 is SNEGSKA (reference sequence). The CDR3 has 14 residues. The J segment lost 10 bases and the V segment lost 6 bases, leaving 18 bases of the junction unmatched. The CDR3 sequence is CSAQREPSQEAQYF. The DNA for the CDR3 is TGCAGTGCCCAGCGGGAACCGTCCCAAGAGGCCCAGTACTTC.

The gene calls are TRBV12-3 or TRBV12-4 and TRBJ1-2; a weak D match, TRBD1 (6 bases). The CDR3 is 15 residues long. V shed 0 bases and J shed 8 bases, with 16 bases lying between them. CDR3 in amino acids: CASSLAEAGARGYTF. CDR3 nucleotides: TGTGCCAGCAGTTTAGCGGAGGCGGGGGCGCGGGGCTACACCTTC.

The chain has TRBV20-1 and TRBJ1-2; tentative D call: TRBD1 (5 bases). CDR1 and CDR2 from the germline V gene are DFQATT and SNEGSKA (reference sequence). Trimming removed 6 bases at V and 5 bases at J, with 16 bases between. The CDR3 loop spans 13 amino acids. CDR3 protein: CSAPGGAGYGYTF. In DNA, the CDR3 is TGCAGTGCCCCCGGTGGGGCCGGGTATGGCTACACCTTC.

As to this clonotype: Germline is not matched at one junction end, which may reflect a read error. The chain couples TRBV6-2 or TRBV6-3 to TRBJ2-5; TRBD2 aligns across 8 bases. This CDR3 contains 16 residues. CDR1 and CDR2 from the germline V gene are MNHEY and SVGEGT. CDR3 sequence reads: CASSRTGTSAQGTQYF. DNA of the CDR3: TGTGCCAGCAGTCGGACCGGGACTAGTGCCCAAGGGACCCAGTACTTC.

This clonotype occurred once. V usage is TRBV5-1 and J usage is TRBJ2-5; 9 nucleotides match TRBD2. The CDR3 is 15 amino acids. The V gene's germline CDR1 is SGHRS and CDR2 YFSETQ. J gave up 11 bases and V 4 bases, and 15 bases lay outside the gene matches. CDR3 bases: TGCGCCAGCAGCGTAAGCGGGAGGATCGTCAATGAGCAGTACTTC. Protein product: CASSVSGRIVNEQYF. The whole variable domain, filled in from reference TRBV5-1 and TRBJ2-5, reads KAGVTQTPRYLIKTRGQQVTLSCSPISGHRSVSWYQQTPGQGLQFLFEYFSETQRNKGNFPGRFSGRQFSNSRSEMNVSTLELGDSALYLCASSVSGRIVNEQYFGPGTRLLVL.

This clonotype appeared a single time. The chain carries TRBV5-1 and TRBJ2-1, with 7 nucleotides matching TRBD1. V was pared by 4 bases and J by 13 bases, with 20 bases of the junction left unmatched. The CDR3 has 16 amino acids. Germline lookup yields CDR1 SGHRS and CDR2 YFSETQ. CDR3 loop: CASSRGIETGIETQFF. The CDR3 DNA follows: TGCGCCAGCAGCCGAGGGATAGAGACAGGGATAGAGACCCAGTTCTTC.

The chain links TRBV7-6 to TRBJ2-1, with TRBD2 identical over 15 bases. V dropped 4 bases and J dropped 12; count of bases not matched to a gene: 10. The V gene's germline CDR1 is SGHVS and CDR2 FNYEAQ. The CDR3 extends over 16 amino acids. The CDR3 nucleotides read TGTGCCAGCAGCTCCGGACTAGCGGGGGGGTCCAGCGGGCAGTTCTTC. It encodes CASSSGLAGGSSGQFF.

There are many counts of this clonotype. The V gene is TRBV7-9, the J gene TRBJ2-1; D is possibly TRBD1 (6 bases). This CDR3 contains 13 residues. Trimming pared 3 bases from V and 4 bases from J, leaving 7 bases between. The germline gives CDR1 SEHNR, CDR2 FQNEAQ (reference sequence). CDR3 region: CASSLDSYNEQFF. The CDR3, as DNA: TGTGCCAGCAGCTTGGACAGTTACAATGAGCAGTTCTTC.

To note about this clonotype: Sequence at one end of the junction differs from germline and may be a read error. The CDR3 spells CAGSLRFDEQFF. CDR3 nucleotide sequence: TGCGCCGGCAGCCTGCGATTCGATGAGCAGTTCTTC. The gene calls are TRBV5-1 and TRBJ2-1; D not certain. The CDR3 sequence is 12 residues long. CDR1 and CDR2 from the germline V gene are SGHRS and YFSETQ.

CDR3 sequence: CASRGTSGRIDEQYF. CDR3 DNA sequence: TGTGCCAGCAGGGGGACTAGCGGGAGAATCGACGAGCAGTACTTC. The chain recombines TRBV28 with TRBJ2-7, with TRBD2 matching over 14 bases. The CDR3 extends over 15 amino acids. The germline CDR1 and CDR2 sequences are MDHEN and SYDVKM. Germline trimming cut 6 bases from V and 5 bases from J; bases unmatched to any gene: 6. Using reference TRBV28 and TRBJ2-7 for the parts outside the CDR3, the full variable domain is DVKVTQSSRYLVKRTGEKVFLECVQDMDHENMFWYRQDPGLGLRLIYFSYDVKMKEKGDIPEGYSVSREKKERFSLILESASTNQTSMYLCASRGTSGRIDEQYFGPGTRLTVT.

The CDR3 here is CASSLQGTGDGYTF. CDR3 coding DNA: TGTGCCAGCAGTTTGCAAGGGACAGGGGATGGCTACACCTTC. This chain uses TRBV7-3 with TRBJ1-2, with 10 bases fitting TRBD1. The CDR3 covers 14 residues. The V gene's germline CDR1 is SGHTA and CDR2 FQGTGA. V shed 6 bases, J shed 6 bases, and the junction held 7 bases outside the gene matches.

This clonotype was counted many times. The CDR3 loop is CASTPTGGWSGYTF. CDR3 in DNA: TGTGCCAGCACTCCGACAGGGGGCTGGAGTGGCTACACCTTC. This chain links TRBV6-5 with TRBJ1-2; TRBD1 matches at 10 bases. Losses at the gene ends were 7 bases for V and 7 bases for J; bases not matched to a gene: 9. The germline V gene encodes CDR1 MNHEY and CDR2 SVGAGI. This CDR3 region has 14 residues.